This entry features one T cell receptor beta chain sequence. Trimming shortened V by 5 bases and J by 4 bases, and 11 bases separated the two germline ends. This CDR3 region has 13 residues. The germline CDR1 and CDR2 sequences are MNHEY and SVGAGI. The data derive from a study of shared clonotypes between healthy human individuals. Naive CD8 cells were CD45RO-negative, positively selected for CCR7, excluding terminally differentiated effector memory CD45RA+ cells. Measured with immunoSEQ multiplex PCR; TCRdb has only the in-frame clones, and not every one. The table includes about 2 million clones, about 95% detected once.

The chain couples TRBV6-5 to TRBJ1-1, with a weak D call TRBD1 (5 bases). This TCR came from a man in his late teens or twenties in good health. The sequenced sample was naive CD8+ T cells sorted from blood. The CDR3 sequence: CASSAGSATEAFF. In DNA form, the CDR3 reads TGTGCCAGCAGTGCAGGGTCTGCCACTGAAGCTTTCTTT.